This T cell receptor (beta chain) was sequenced for a study of blood T cell repertoires in COVID-19. Across the study: COVID-19 samples from acute and convalescent phases originated in the United States, Italy and Spain. Sample material is recorded as cDNA or gDNA derived from T cells, B-cell-depleted T cells, or PBMCs.

As processed by the authors: Reference gene primers were amplified, and this amplification served to estimate nucleated cell counts. Measured with immunoSEQ multiplex PCR; TCRdb has only the in-frame clones, and not every one. V, J and clone size are taken as reported in that table, and D and trimming were inferred from the DNA itself. The sample comprises 60,000 or so clones, roughly 68% of which are singletons, and 28% rests with the top ten. Trimming cost V 7 bases and J 0 bases; bases outside gene matches: 16. Germline V CDR1 and CDR2: MDHEN, SYDVKM. This CDR3 region has 20 residues. This chain connects TRBV28 to TRBJ2-1; TRBD1 matches 12 bases. The receptor comes from a woman of 80 years or more with acute or convalescent COVID-19. The specimen was peripheral blood. The CDR3 here is CASTQGVGTGGPSSYNEQFF. The CDR3 DNA reads as TGTGCCAGCACCCAAGGGGTTGGGACAGGGGGCCCGAGCTCCTACAATGAGCAGTTCTTC.